Below are 18 T cell receptor beta chains sequenced from a single sample in a study of blood T cell repertoires in COVID-19. This table comes from immunoSEQ multiplex PCR, and its TCRdb copy is limited to in-frame clones, with some not included. The profile shows approximately 230,000 clones, 88% of them singletons. What was sequenced was peripheral blood. These receptors came from a woman in her thirties with COVID-19, enrolled during active disease.

The V gene is TRBV4-3, the J gene TRBJ2-1, with 7 bases fitting TRBD2. CDR3 length: 16 residues. Trimming removed 0 bases from V and 6 bases from J; junction bases left unmatched: 8. Germline V gene sequence: CDR1 LGHNA, CDR2 YSLEER. The CDR3, as DNA: TGCGCCAGCAGCCAAGAATGGGCGGGAGCAAGCAATGAGCAGTTCTTC. Translating gives CASSQEWAGASNEQFF.

This clone was found a few times. This rearrangement joins TRBV19 to TRBJ2-7, with D uncertain. V was pared by 4 bases and J by 3 bases, with 13 bases between. CDR3 size: 14 residues. Germline V gene sequence: CDR1 LNHDA, CDR2 SQIVND (reference sequence). The CDR3 is CASSSLRVGYEQYF. In DNA, the CDR3 is TGTGCCAGTAGTAGTCTCCGAGTTGGCTACGAGCAGTACTTC.

This sequence joins TRBV18 and TRBJ2-7; 11 nucleotides match TRBD1. The CDR3 has 16 amino acids. J lost 2 bases, V lost 3 bases, and 6 bases had no gene match. Germline values: CDR1 KGHSH, CDR2 LQKENI. In DNA, the CDR3 is TGTGCCAGCTCACCGGGAGGGACAGGGGGGACCTACGAGCAGTACTTC. This translates into CASSPGGTGGTYEQYF.

This chain uses TRBV6-5 with TRBJ1-1, with D possibly TRBD1 on 6 matching bases. V shed 2 bases and J shed 5 bases, with 15 bases lying between them. The CDR3 extends over 15 amino acids. Germline CDR1 and CDR2: MNHEY and SVGAGI. The CDR3 protein is CASSYSRGGLTEAFF. DNA for the CDR3: TGTGCCAGCAGTTACAGTCGGGGGGGCCTGACTGAAGCTTTCTTT.

The chain has TRBV5-8 and TRBJ1-1; TRBD1 is a possible D gene (6 bases). V dropped 6 bases and J dropped 5 bases, with 20 bases sitting between them. Germline V CDR1 and CDR2: SGHTS, YDEGEE. There are 15 residues in the CDR3. This CDR3 is CASTPHGGARTEAFF. DNA for the CDR3: TGTGCCAGCACCCCCCATGGGGGGGCGAGGACTGAAGCTTTCTTT.

CDR3 DNA: TGTGCCAGCGGGACAGCGACCCATCAGCCCCAGCATTTT. This codes for CASGTATHQPQHF. The V and J genes are TRBV28 and TRBJ1-5, with 7 bases lining up with TRBD1. The CDR3 is made up of 13 amino acids. Germline V gives CDR1 MDHEN, CDR2 SYDVKM. The ends lost 8 bases at V and 5 bases at J; junction bases unmatched: 6. The whole variable domain, remainder taken from reference TRBV28 and TRBJ1-5, is DVKVTQSSRYLVKRTGEKVFLECVQDMDHENMFWYRQDPGLGLRLIYFSYDVKMKEKGDIPEGYSVSREKKERFSLILESASTNQTSMYLCASGTATHQPQHFGDGTRLSIL.

This clone was detected only a few times. The chain couples TRBV10-3 to TRBJ1-6; TRBD1 might be the D (6 bases). The germline gives CDR1 ENHRY, CDR2 SYGVKD. The CDR3 loop spans 14 amino acids. V lost 3 bases and J lost 7, with 10 bases in between. The CDR3 DNA is TGTGCCATCAGTGATGAAACAGGGAATTCACCCCTCCACTTT. It is translated as CAISDETGNSPLHF.

This clone has just a few counts. The chain joins TRBV4-3 to TRBJ1-3, with no clear D. Germline lookup yields CDR1 LGHNA and CDR2 YSLEER. The length of the CDR3 is 17 residues. Between the trimmed V and J ends, which lost 0 bases and 5 bases, there was a span of 17 bases. CDR3 residues: CASSQDRNIMNRNTIYF. The CDR3 DNA reads TGCGCCAGCAGCCAAGATCGTAACATAATGAATCGAAACACCATATATTTT.

In this sample, this clone turned up a few times. The CDR3 nucleotides are TGTGCCAGCAGCCAATCAGAACGAGCGGGCACAGATACGCAGTATTTT. The encoded protein is CASSQSERAGTDTQYF. V and J are TRBV7-9 and TRBJ2-3; D might be TRBD2 (5 bases). The germline CDR1 and CDR2 sequences are SEHNR and FQNEAQ (reference sequence). CDR3 size: 16 residues. Deletions cut 5 bases from V and 1 base from J, with 16 bases between.

The chain carries TRBV2 and TRBJ1-4, with a weak D call TRBD1 (5 bases). V was pared by 0 bases and J by 6 bases, with 11 bases between. Per the germline V gene, CDR1 is SNHLY and CDR2 is FYNNEI. The CDR3 contains 15 residues. This CDR3 reads CASSEAGRAYEKLFF. The CDR3, as DNA: TGTGCCAGCAGTGAAGCGGGCAGGGCCTATGAAAAACTGTTTTTT.

V usage is TRBV6-1 and J usage is TRBJ1-5; D is ambiguous. Germline V lookup: CDR1 MNHNS, CDR2 SASEGT. The length of the CDR3 is 15 residues. Trimming shortened V by 2 bases and J by 3 bases, and 11 bases separated the two germline ends. DNA of the CDR3: TGTGCCAGCAGTGAATGGGGAGGCCCCAATCAGCCCCAGCATTTT. Protein sequence: CASSEWGGPNQPQHF.

The CDR3: CAITGKQGPYGYTF. CDR3 DNA sequence: TGTGCCATCACCGGGAAACAGGGACCCTATGGCTACACCTTC. The rearrangement uses TRBV10-3 and TRBJ1-2, with D possibly TRBD1 on 6 matching bases. Trimming removed 7 bases at V and 4 bases at J, with 16 bases between. This CDR3 spans 14 amino acids. Germline-derived CDR1 and CDR2 are ENHRY and SYGVKD.

This clone appeared a single time. The chain has TRBV25-1 and TRBJ2-3; 13 bases are a match to TRBD2. The CDR3 has 15 amino acids. Germline V lookup: CDR1 MGHDK, CDR2 SYGVNS. Trimming removed 6 bases from V and 6 bases from J; junction bases left unmatched: 6. CDR3 nucleotides: TGTGCCAGCAGCCCGGGACTAGCGGGGTGGGATACGCAGTATTTT. This sequence encodes CASSPGLAGWDTQYF.

The chain uses TRBV4-1 and TRBJ2-1; 8 nucleotides agree with TRBD2. Germline V lookup: CDR1 MGHRA, CDR2 YSYEKL. V gave up 0 bases and J gave up 6 bases; unmatched junction bases: 7. The CDR3 length is 16 residues. In DNA form, the CDR3 reads TGCGCCAGCAGCCAAGATCCAGCGGGGGCCCCCAATGAGCAGTTCTTC. Residues: CASSQDPAGAPNEQFF.

The CDR3 spells CASSLMPGATFF. The CDR3 nucleotides are TGTGCCAGCAGTTTAATGCCAGGGGCAACTTTCTTT. The chain carries TRBV12-3 or TRBV12-4 and TRBJ1-1; TRBD1 might be the D (6 bases). Trimming took 2 bases from V and 12 from J, leaving 13 bases between them. The CDR3 totals 12 residues.

V gene TRBV6-5 combines with J gene TRBJ1-2, with TRBD1 as a possible D gene (5 bases). The germline V and J ends were trimmed by 6 bases and 4 bases, with 12 bases remaining between them. This CDR3 is built from 13 residues. CDR1 and CDR2 from the germline V gene are MNHEY and SVGAGI. CDR3: CASRDSYSYGYTF. The CDR3 nucleotides are TGTGCCAGCAGAGACAGTTACTCCTATGGCTACACCTTC.

The gene calls are TRBV6-2 or TRBV6-3 and TRBJ2-7, with 10 bases matching TRBD1. CDR3 length: 17 amino acids. V lost 0 bases and J lost 3; bases outside the gene matches: 8. Germline V gene lookup returns CDR1 MNHEY and CDR2 SVGEGT. In DNA form, the CDR3 reads TGTGCCAGCAGTTACTCGATTGGGGACAGGGGATTCTACGAGCAGTACTTC. Protein sequence: CASSYSIGDRGFYEQYF.

J is TRBJ2-1 and V is TRBV6-5; TRBD1 agrees at 7 bases. Germline loops: CDR1 MNHEY, CDR2 SVGAGI. The CDR3 has 14 residues. The junction had 7 bases not matched to a gene; V was cut back by 2 bases and J by 9 bases. The DNA for the CDR3 is TGTGCCAGCAGTTACCTCGACAGGGCTACTGAGCAGTTCTTC. This sequence encodes CASSYLDRATEQFF.